This T cell receptor beta chain was recorded in a study of blood T cell repertoires in COVID-19. Whole-study context: T cells, B-cell-depleted T cells, or PBMCs provided the cDNA or gDNA that served as material.

Some clones are missing from TCRdb's copy, which holds only in-frame ones; the method was immunoSEQ multiplex PCR. The table lists 200,000 to 300,000 clones, approximately 82% of them singletons. The CDR3 consists of 15 residues. Germline V lookup: CDR1 SGHAT, CDR2 FQDESV (reference sequence). Trimming took 6 bases from V and 4 from J; bases not matched to a gene: 0. The receptor was isolated from a woman of 80 years or more with acute or convalescent COVID-19. Sequencing used peripheral blood. The rearrangement links TRBV11-1 to TRBJ2-2; the match to TRBD2 covers 15 bases. This CDR3 is CASRGLAGGTGELFF. The CDR3 bases are TGTGCCAGCAGGGGACTAGCGGGGGGCACCGGGGAGCTGTTTTTT.